These 11 T cell receptor beta chains originate from one sample sequenced in a study of blood T cell repertoires in COVID-19. The assay was immunoSEQ multiplex PCR, and TCRdb's table has in-frame clones only and misses some. Of about 310,000 clones listed, approximately 91% are singletons. The sample comprised PBMCs or T cells enriched from blood (not recorded which). The receptor source for this set is a man in his sixties who had recovered from COVID-19.

The gene calls are TRBV29-1 and TRBJ2-1, with 10 nucleotides matching TRBD2. This CDR3 region has 15 residues. Germline CDR1 is SQVTM and CDR2 is ANQGSEA. V lost 4 bases to trimming and J lost 7 bases; unmatched junction nucleotides: 10. The CDR3 is CSVVGTSGNLNEQFF. Here the CDR3 DNA reads TGCAGCGTTGTAGGCACTAGCGGGAATTTGAATGAGCAGTTCTTC.

This clone was counted many times. The V call is TRBV7-3, the J call TRBJ2-7; D possibly corresponds to TRBD2 (5 bases). Per germline, CDR1 SGHTA and CDR2 FQGTGA. The CDR3 has 13 amino acids. Trimming left V 2 bases short and J 3 bases short, with 8 bases between. The CDR3 spells CASSLRRGYEQYF. DNA for the CDR3: TGTGCCAGCAGCTTACGTCGGGGCTACGAGCAGTACTTC.

The chain combines TRBV4-1 with TRBJ2-7; 7 bases map to TRBD1. CDR3 length: 15 amino acids. Germline loops: CDR1 MGHRA, CDR2 YSYEKL. The V segment lost 2 bases and the J segment 0 bases; nucleotides outside the gene matches: 4. CDR3: CASSQTGTVSYEQYF. As DNA, the CDR3 is TGCGCCAGCAGCCAAACCGGGACAGTCTCCTACGAGCAGTACTTC.

CDR3 nucleotides: TGCAGCGTTGCTAGGGGGCCGGACACCGGGGAGCTGTTTTTT. Translation gives CSVARGPDTGELFF. The genes are TRBV29-1 and TRBJ2-2, with 7 bases identical to TRBD1. This CDR3 comprises 14 residues. With V trimmed by 4 bases and J by 3 bases, 5 bases remained unmatched. Germline values: CDR1 SQVTM, CDR2 ANQGSEA.

The table lists this clone with a count of one. The genes are TRBV18 and TRBJ2-1, with D possibly being TRBD2 (7 bases). The V end lost 4 bases, the J end lost 0 bases, and 16 bases lay between the germline ends. Germline V gene sequence: CDR1 KGHSH, CDR2 LQKENI. The CDR3 length is 17 residues. The CDR3 here is CASSRGGAENSYNEQFF. CDR3 nucleotide sequence: TGTGCCAGCTCACGTGGGGGGGCGGAAAACTCCTACAATGAGCAGTTCTTC.

The J gene is TRBJ1-2, the V gene TRBV29-1, with D tentatively TRBD1 (5 bases). The germline V gene encodes CDR1 SQVTM and CDR2 ANQGSEA. V was pared by 5 bases and J by 1 base, with 14 bases between. The CDR3 length is 14 residues. Here the CDR3 reads CSVLGTLGNYGYTF. CDR3 nucleotides: TGCAGCGTTCTAGGGACTTTGGGTAACTATGGCTACACCTTC.

For the CDR3, the DNA is TGTGCCAGCAGTGAAGCGGGAGGTGGGGGGTTAGGGGCCAAAAACATTCAGTACTTC. It encodes CASSEAGGGGLGAKNIQYF. This rearrangement joins TRBV6-1 to TRBJ2-4; the D gene is possibly TRBD2 (6 bases). V lost 0 bases and J 1 base, leaving 19 bases between the germline ends. The CDR3 sequence is 19 residues long. Germline V CDR1 and CDR2: MNHNS, SASEGT.

This clone was seen a handful of times. The rearrangement uses TRBV6-5 and TRBJ1-5; D gene ambiguous. This CDR3 comprises 14 residues. The V end lost 7 bases, the J end lost 5 bases, and 15 bases lay between the germline ends. Germline V gene sequence: CDR1 MNHEY, CDR2 SVGAGI. As DNA, the CDR3 is TGTGCCAGCAATCCCGTGAGGGTTGATCAGCCCCAGCATTTT. It encodes CASNPVRVDQPQHF.

The rearrangement links TRBV5-4 to TRBJ2-7, with 7 bases aligning to TRBD1. The junction had 9 bases not matched to a gene; V was cut back by 0 bases and J by 3 bases. Germline CDR1 reads SGHNT; CDR2 reads YYREEE (reference sequence). The CDR3 runs to 16 residues. CDR3 residues: CASSLVGDSYLYEQYF. In DNA, the CDR3 is TGTGCCAGCAGCTTGGTGGGGGACAGTTACCTCTACGAGCAGTACTTC. The variable domain in full, completed from reference TRBV5-4 and TRBJ2-7, reads ETGVTQSPTHLIKTRGQQVTLRCSSQSGHNTVSWYQQALGQGPQFIFQYYREEENGRGNFPPRFSGLQFPNYSSELNVNALELDDSALYLCASSLVGDSYLYEQYFGPGTRLTVT.

This chain uses TRBV27 with TRBJ2-1; D is possibly TRBD2 (5 bases). CDR3 length equals 11 residues. Per germline, CDR1 MNHEY and CDR2 SMNVEV (reference sequence). Trimming took 6 bases from V and 8 from J, leaving 8 bases between them. CDR3 bases: TGTGCCAGCAGAAAACTAGATGAGCAGTTCTTC. Its protein is CASRKLDEQFF.

This chain joins TRBV21-1 and TRBJ2-7; the table's D call of TRBD2 was not tested on the DNA. TRBV21-1 is marked as a pseudogene. The CDR3 is 9 amino acids. The CDR3 bases are TGTGCCACGGGCGGGGAGCAGTACTTC. Translating it yields CATGGEQYF.